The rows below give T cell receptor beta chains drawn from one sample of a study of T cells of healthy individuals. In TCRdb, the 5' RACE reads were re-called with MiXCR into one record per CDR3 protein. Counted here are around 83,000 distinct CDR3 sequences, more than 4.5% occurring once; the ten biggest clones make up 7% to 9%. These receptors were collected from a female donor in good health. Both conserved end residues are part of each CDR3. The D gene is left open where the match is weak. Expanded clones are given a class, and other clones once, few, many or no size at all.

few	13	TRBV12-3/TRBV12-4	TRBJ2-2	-	CASSFQGSRELFF	TGTGCCAGCAGCTTCCAGGGTTCCCGGGAGCTGTTTTTT
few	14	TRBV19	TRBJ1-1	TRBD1	CASRPTGDGTEAFF	TGTGCCAGTAGACCTACAGGGGACGGCACTGAAGCTTTCTTT
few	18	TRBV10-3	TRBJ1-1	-	CAISESGAPRDKNTEAFF	TGTGCCATCAGTGAGTCTGGGGCCCCCCGGGATAAGAACACTGAAGCTTTCTTT
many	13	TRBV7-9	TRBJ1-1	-	CASSRTATLEAFF	TGTGCCAGCAGCCGTACAGCGACTCTTGAAGCTTTCTTT
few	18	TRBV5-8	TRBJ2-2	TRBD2	CASSLSPTSGRAYGELFF	TGTGCCAGCAGCTTGTCACCGACTAGCGGGAGGGCCTACGGGGAGCTGTTTTTT
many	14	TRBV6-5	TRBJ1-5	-	CASGGQGSNQPQHF	TGTGCCAGCGGGGGGCAGGGCTCGAATCAGCCCCAGCATTTT
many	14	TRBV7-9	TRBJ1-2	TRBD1	CASSPGQASHGYTF	TGTGCCAGCAGCCCCGGACAGGCTAGCCATGGCTACACCTTC
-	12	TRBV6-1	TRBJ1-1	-	CASRYRNTEAFF	TGTGCCAGCAGGTACAGGAACACTGAAGCTTTCTTT
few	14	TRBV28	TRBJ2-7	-	CASTLRQGGSEQYF	TGTGCCAGCACCCTGAGACAGGGAGGAAGCGAGCAGTACTTC
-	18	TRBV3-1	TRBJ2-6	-	CASSQVLLQGSGANVLTF	TGTGCCAGCAGCCAAGTCCTGCTCCAGGGGTCTGGGGCCAACGTCCTGACTTTC
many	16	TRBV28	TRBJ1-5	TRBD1	CASSPPGQLSNQPQHF	TGTGCCAGCAGTCCGCCGGGACAGCTTAGCAATCAGCCCCAGCATTTT
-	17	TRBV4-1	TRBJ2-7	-	CASSQEARSDNPYEQYF	TGCGCCAGCAGCCAAGAGGCCAGAAGTGACAATCCCTACGAGCAGTACTTC
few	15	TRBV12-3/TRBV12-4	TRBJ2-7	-	CASSFGTRLSYEQYF	TGTGCCAGCAGTTTTGGCACCCGCCTTTCCTACGAGCAGTACTTC
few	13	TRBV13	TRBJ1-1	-	CASSLGAAPEAFF	TGTGCCAGCAGCCTAGGGGCAGCTCCTGAAGCTTTCTTT
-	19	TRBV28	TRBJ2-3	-	CASSSRDSGWHWGTDTQYF	TGTGCCAGCAGTTCCCGGGACAGCGGGTGGCATTGGGGCACAGATACGCAGTATTTT
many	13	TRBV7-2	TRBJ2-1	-	CASSSPIIFEQFF	TGTGCCAGCAGCTCCCCCATTATTTTTGAGCAGTTCTTC
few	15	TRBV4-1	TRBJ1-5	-	CASSQGQLINQPQHF	TGCGCCAGCAGCCAAGGACAGCTGATAAATCAGCCCCAGCATTTT
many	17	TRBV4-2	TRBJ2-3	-	CASSHLNHASGTDTQYF	TGTGCCAGCAGCCATTTGAATCACGCCTCTGGCACAGATACGCAGTATTTT
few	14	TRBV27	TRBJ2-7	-	CASSFGVSSYEQYF	TGTGCCAGCAGTTTCGGTGTCTCCTCCTACGAGCAGTACTTC
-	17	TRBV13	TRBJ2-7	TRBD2	CASSLSGGAGAAYEQYF	TGTGCCAGCAGCCTGAGCGGGGGGGCGGGGGCCGCCTACGAGCAGTACTTC
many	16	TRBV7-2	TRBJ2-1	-	CASSTSGRTQRDEQFF	TGTGCCAGCAGCACATCCGGGAGAACGCAAAGGGATGAGCAGTTCTTC
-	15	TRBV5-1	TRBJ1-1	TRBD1	CASSIGQGVSTEAFF	TGCGCCAGCAGCATCGGACAGGGCGTAAGCACTGAAGCTTTCTTT
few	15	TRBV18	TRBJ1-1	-	CASSPPGGVNTEAFF	TGTGCCAGCTCACCACCAGGCGGAGTGAACACTGAAGCTTTCTTT
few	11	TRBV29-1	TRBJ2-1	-	CSFGPTVEQFF	TGCAGCTTCGGACCCACCGTTGAGCAGTTCTTC
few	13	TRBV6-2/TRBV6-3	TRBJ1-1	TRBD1	CASRWDRVTEAFF	TGTGCCAGCAGATGGGACAGGGTAACTGAAGCTTTCTTT
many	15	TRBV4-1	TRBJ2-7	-	CASRSSPGLSYEQYF	TGCGCCAGCAGGTCAAGCCCGGGACTCTCCTACGAGCAGTACTTC
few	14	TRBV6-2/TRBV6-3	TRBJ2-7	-	CASSPRRGSYEQYF	TGTGCCAGCAGTCCCCGACGGGGATCCTACGAGCAGTACTTC
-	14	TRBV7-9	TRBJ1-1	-	CASSQPGQNTEAFF	TGTGCCAGCAGCCAGCCTGGACAGAACACTGAAGCTTTCTTT
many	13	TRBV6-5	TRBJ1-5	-	CASSTGINQPQHF	TGTGCCAGCAGCACAGGGATCAATCAGCCCCAGCATTTT
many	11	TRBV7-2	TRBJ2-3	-	CASRNTDTQYF	TGTGCCAGCAGAAACACAGATACGCAGTATTTT
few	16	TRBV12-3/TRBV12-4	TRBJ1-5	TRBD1	CASSPGTGVSNQPQHF	TGTGCCAGCAGTCCAGGGACAGGCGTTAGCAATCAGCCCCAGCATTTT
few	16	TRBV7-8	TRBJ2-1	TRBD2	CASSFATGLAYNEQFF	TGTGCCAGCAGCTTCGCCACGGGACTAGCGTACAATGAGCAGTTCTTC
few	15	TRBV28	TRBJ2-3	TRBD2	CASSIGREDTDTQYF	TGTGCCAGCAGTATCGGACGGGAGGACACAGATACGCAGTATTTT
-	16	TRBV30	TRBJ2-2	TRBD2	CAWRLPRGMDTGELFF	TGTGCCTGGAGGCTACCGCGGGGGATGGACACCGGGGAGCTGTTTTTT
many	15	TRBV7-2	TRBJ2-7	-	CASSPEGLLSYEQYF	TGTGCCAGCAGCCCCGAGGGTCTCCTCTCCTACGAGCAGTACTTC
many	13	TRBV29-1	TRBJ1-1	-	CSVNRAGDTEAFF	TGCAGCGTTAACAGGGCTGGCGACACTGAAGCTTTCTTT
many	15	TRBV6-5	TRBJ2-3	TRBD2	CASSALAGGPRPQYF	TGTGCCAGCAGTGCCTTAGCGGGAGGGCCGAGACCGCAGTATTTT
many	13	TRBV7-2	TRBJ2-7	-	CASSLYGPYEQYF	TGTGCCAGCAGCCTATATGGGCCTTACGAGCAGTACTTC
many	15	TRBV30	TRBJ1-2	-	CAWNLLPGRAYGYTF	TGTGCCTGGAACCTCCTCCCGGGACGAGCCTATGGCTACACCTTC
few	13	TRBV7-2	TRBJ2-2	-	CASSLVGAGELFF	TGTGCCAGCAGCTTGGTCGGAGCCGGGGAGCTGTTTTTT
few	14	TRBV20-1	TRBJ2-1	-	CSARDGGYYNEQFF	TGCAGTGCTAGAGATGGGGGTTACTACAATGAGCAGTTCTTC
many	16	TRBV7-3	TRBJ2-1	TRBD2	CASSLTYQRGLAEQFF	TGTGCCAGCAGCTTAACGTATCAGCGGGGCCTGGCGGAGCAGTTCTTC
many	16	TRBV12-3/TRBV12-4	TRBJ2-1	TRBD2	CASSLGLAGGGNEQFF	TGTGCCAGCAGTTTAGGACTAGCGGGGGGTGGCAATGAGCAGTTCTTC
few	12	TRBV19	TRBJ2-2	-	CASSIAGGELFF	TGTGCCAGTAGTATAGCGGGCGGGGAGCTGTTTTTT
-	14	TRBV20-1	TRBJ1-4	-	CSATLTSTGRELFF	TGCAGTGCTACCTTAACCTCTACAGGACGCGAACTGTTTTTT
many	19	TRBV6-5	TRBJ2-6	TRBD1	CASSPKGQGYDSGANVLTF	TGTGCCAGCAGCCCTAAAGGACAGGGGTATGACTCTGGGGCCAACGTCCTGACTTTC
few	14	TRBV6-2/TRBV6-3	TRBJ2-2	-	CALRQGGGLGELFF	TGTGCCCTCCGACAGGGAGGCGGGCTCGGGGAGCTGTTTTTT
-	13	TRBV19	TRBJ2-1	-	CASTLGPVSEQFF	TGTGCCAGTACCCTTGGACCCGTCAGTGAGCAGTTCTTC
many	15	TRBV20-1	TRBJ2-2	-	CSAPRYRGNTGELFF	TGCAGTGCCCCTCGGTATAGGGGAAACACCGGGGAGCTGTTTTTT
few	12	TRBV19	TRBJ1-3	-	CASKGTGNTIYF	TGTGCCAGTAAAGGCACTGGAAACACCATATATTTT
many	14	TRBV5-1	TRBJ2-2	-	CASSLYRETGELFF	TGCGCCAGCAGCTTGTACCGGGAGACCGGGGAGCTGTTTTTT
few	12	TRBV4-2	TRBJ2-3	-	CASSQPSATQYF	TGTGCCAGCAGCCAACCGTCGGCTACGCAGTATTTT
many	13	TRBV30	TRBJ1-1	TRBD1	CAWTDRGWTEAFF	TGTGCCTGGACGGACAGGGGGTGGACTGAAGCTTTCTTT